The 31 T cell receptor beta chains given below trace back to one sample, sequenced in a study of blood T cell repertoires in COVID-19. Here immunoSEQ multiplex PCR was the method, and the copy in TCRdb shows in-frame clones only, minus some. Found here are about 310,000 clones, around nine tenths of them singletons; the top ten hold over 8.5%. The sample was PBMCs or T cells enriched from blood (not recorded which). All receptors derive from a woman under 40 who had recovered from COVID-19.

The chain combines TRBV28 with TRBJ1-5; 11 nucleotides line up with TRBD1. Germline V gene sequence: CDR1 MDHEN, CDR2 SYDVKM. Losses at the gene ends were 5 bases for V and 4 bases for J; bases not matched to a gene: 10. This CDR3 spans 17 amino acids. The CDR3 DNA reads TGTGCCAGCAGTGTAAGATGGACAGGGGGCGGGAATCAGCCCCAGCATTTT. It yields the protein CASSVRWTGGGNQPQHF.

About this clone: The sample has other DNA sequences that encode this CDR3 too. The rearrangement joins TRBV7-3 to TRBJ1-6; D gene unclear. CDR1 and CDR2 (germline): SGHTA, FQGTGA. V lost 2 bases and J 7 bases, leaving 6 bases between the germline ends. This CDR3 is 13 amino acids long. The CDR3 protein is CASSLSLNSPLHF. The CDR3 nucleotides are TGTGCCAGCAGCTTATCACTGAATTCACCCCTCCACTTT. The whole variable domain, filled in from reference TRBV7-3 and TRBJ1-6, reads GAGVSQTPSNKVTEKGKYVELRCDPISGHTALYWYRQSLGQGPEFLIYFQGTGAADDSGLPNDRFFAVRPEGSVSTLKIQRTERGDSAVYLCASSLSLNSPLHFGNGTRLTVT.

The V gene is TRBV28, the J gene TRBJ2-3, with TRBD2 identical over 12 bases. This CDR3 region has 18 residues. Per germline, CDR1 MDHEN and CDR2 SYDVKM. J was trimmed by 6 bases and V by 6 bases; bases with no gene match: 16. CDR3 nucleotides: TGTGCCAGCAGGAGGGTTGGACTAGCGGGAAACTTGGAGGATACGCAGTATTTT. This encodes CASRRVGLAGNLEDTQYF.

CDR3 bases: TGTGCCAGCTTTCGGGGGGCGACAGATACGCAGTATTTT. Translated, it gives CASFRGATDTQYF. The chain combines TRBV2 with TRBJ2-3; D perhaps matches TRBD2 (7 bases). Germline CDR1 and CDR2: SNHLY and FYNNEI. The CDR3 runs 13 residues. The V gene lost 8 bases and the J gene lost 3 bases, with 12 bases spanning the gap.

CDR3 amino acids: CASSRTGNSGNTIYF. For the CDR3, the DNA is TGTGCCAGCTCCCGGACAGGCAACTCTGGAAACACCATATATTTT. The chain combines TRBV18 with TRBJ1-3; 7 positions match TRBD1. Germline V CDR1 and CDR2: KGHSH, LQKENI. CDR3 size: 15 residues. The ends lost 6 bases at V and 0 bases at J; junction bases unmatched: 5. The full variable domain, completed using reference TRBV18 and TRBJ1-3, is NAGVMQNPRHLVRRRGQEARLRCSPMKGHSHVYWYRQLPEEGLKFMVYLQKENIIDESGMPKERFSAEFPKEGPSILRIQQVVRGDSAAYFCASSRTGNSGNTIYFGEGSWLTVV.

The CDR3 region is CASSLLLADLSEQYF. DNA for the CDR3: TGTGCCAGCAGCTTGTTACTAGCGGACCTGAGTGAGCAGTACTTC. The rearrangement uses TRBV5-4 and TRBJ2-7, with 8 bases that match TRBD2. The CDR3 has 15 amino acids. Germline trimming cut 1 base from V and 7 bases from J; bases unmatched to any gene: 10. Germline V gene lookup returns CDR1 SGHNT and CDR2 YYREEE (reference sequence).

This clone was seen a single time. The chain uses TRBV7-8 and TRBJ2-7; D may be TRBD2 (7 bases). The CDR3 totals 16 residues. Germline values: CDR1 SGHVS, CDR2 FQNEAQ. V was clipped by 3 bases and J by 3 bases, with 18 bases between them. CDR3: CASSLSGGGALYEQYF. The DNA for the CDR3 is TGTGCCAGCAGCTTGTCGGGTGGGGGGGCACTCTACGAGCAGTACTTC.

The V and J genes are TRBV3-1 (or the pseudogene TRBV3-2) and TRBJ2-5; maybe TRBD1 (5 bases). The V gene's germline CDR1 is LGHDT and CDR2 YNNKEL (reference sequence). With 1 base removed from V and 5 bases from J, the gap between germline ends came to 8 bases. The CDR3 contains 13 residues. CDR3 region: CASSQGGVETQYF. DNA for the CDR3: TGTGCCAGCAGCCAAGGGGGCGTGGAGACCCAGTACTTC.

A few counts support this clone. The chain carries TRBV7-9 and TRBJ1-1; D perhaps matches TRBD1 (6 bases). CDR1 is SEHNR, CDR2 FQNEAQ, per germline (reference sequence). The V gene lost 6 bases and the J gene lost 2 bases, with 22 bases spanning the gap. The CDR3 extends over 17 amino acids. The CDR3 nucleotides are TGTGCCAGCAGTCACACGCCGGGACACCATTTTAACACTGAAGCTTTCTTT. Protein sequence: CASSHTPGHHFNTEAFF.

The sample holds one count of this clone. J is TRBJ1-2 and V is TRBV7-9; D remains unclear. V was pared by 2 bases and J by 0 bases, with 19 bases between. CDR3 length equals 18 residues. The germline CDR1 and CDR2 sequences are SEHNR and FQNEAQ (reference sequence). CDR3 amino acids: CASSLPTITSHTNYGYTF. The CDR3 bases are TGTGCCAGCAGCTTACCCACAATAACCTCACATACTAACTATGGCTACACCTTC.

This clone was counted between two and nine times. The V gene is TRBV7-8, the J gene TRBJ2-7, with 11 bases identical to TRBD1. V shed 4 bases and J 5 bases; nucleotides not matched to a gene: 4. The CDR3 totals 14 residues. Germline loops: CDR1 SGHVS, CDR2 FQNEAQ. In DNA, the CDR3 is TGTGCCAGCAGCTCCCGGACAGGGGGCCACGAGCAGTACTTC. It is translated as CASSSRTGGHEQYF.

J is TRBJ2-1 and V is TRBV19; D is ambiguous. Between the trimmed V and J ends, which lost 11 bases and 6 bases, there was a span of 17 bases. The CDR3 covers 13 residues. Per the germline V gene, CDR1 is LNHDA and CDR2 is SQIVND (reference sequence). DNA for the CDR3: TGTGCCTCCGCCCGGTTCGAGCTCAATGAGCAGTTCTTC. It encodes CASARFELNEQFF.

The chain couples TRBV10-3 to TRBJ1-1; the D is unclear. Germline-derived CDR1 and CDR2 are ENHRY and SYGVKD. The CDR3 is 14 amino acids. V was clipped by 2 bases and J by 1 base, with 8 bases between them. Written as DNA, the CDR3 is TGTGCCATCAGTGAGCGACACTCGAACACTGAAGCTTTCTTT. Protein: CAISERHSNTEAFF.

V usage is TRBV6-5 and J usage is TRBJ2-7; D remains ambiguous. Germline CDR1 and CDR2: MNHEY and SVGAGI. V lost 8 bases to trimming and J lost 5 bases, with 16 bases between them. This CDR3 spans 13 amino acids. The CDR3 region has the DNA TGTGCCAGCTTGCTGAGGATGCGCGACGAGCAGTACTTC. This translates into CASLLRMRDEQYF.

This chain uses TRBV24-1 with TRBJ1-5; 10 nucleotides align to TRBD1. The CDR3 consists of 15 residues. Unmatched junction bases numbered 5, after V lost 5 bases and J lost 5 bases. Germline CDR1 KGHDR, CDR2 SFDVKD. The CDR3 DNA reads TGTGCCACCAGTGTAAGGGACAGGGGCTATCAGCCCCAGCATTTT. It translates to CATSVRDRGYQPQHF.

The chain has TRBV27 and TRBJ1-2; 9 positions agree with TRBD1. CDR1 MNHEY and CDR2 SMNVEV come from the germline V gene (reference sequence). V lost 4 bases and J lost 4; bases outside the gene matches: 13. This CDR3 spans 17 amino acids. CDR3 amino acids: CASSYIGTGSNFYGYTF. CDR3 sequence (DNA): TGTGCCAGCAGTTATATTGGGACAGGGAGTAACTTCTATGGCTACACCTTC.

The chain uses TRBV6-4 and TRBJ2-1; 8 bases are shared with TRBD1. The V and J ends lost 0 bases and 7 bases, in that order; junction bases with no gene match: 5. CDR3 length equals 15 residues. CDR1 is MRHNA and CDR2 is SNTAGT in the germline V gene. CDR3 coding DNA: TGTGCCAGCAGTGACTCCGGGACAGGAAGGAATGAGCAGTTCTTC. Its protein is CASSDSGTGRNEQFF.

The J gene is TRBJ2-1, the V gene TRBV11-2; 7 nucleotides line up with TRBD2. Trimming cost V 2 bases and J 8 bases; bases outside gene matches: 9. The CDR3 runs to 15 residues. Germline assignment: CDR1 SGHAT and CDR2 FQNNGV. The CDR3 protein is CASSLISAGNHEQFF. The CDR3 DNA reads as TGTGCCAGCAGCTTAATTTCAGCGGGAAATCATGAGCAGTTCTTC.

J is TRBJ1-2 and V is TRBV5-1, with D possibly being TRBD1 (5 bases). Germline CDR1 and CDR2: SGHRS and YFSETQ. V was shortened by 2 bases and J by 4 bases, with 12 bases between the two germline ends. The CDR3 consists of 14 residues. CDR3 bases: TGCGCCAGCAGCTTACTGACAGAAACCTATGGCTACACCTTC. The encoded protein is CASSLLTETYGYTF.

V gene TRBV6-5 combines with J gene TRBJ2-1; D remains ambiguous. CDR3 length: 13 residues. Trimming removed 7 bases at V and 9 bases at J, with 16 bases between. The germline V gene encodes CDR1 MNHEY and CDR2 SVGAGI. The chain's CDR3 is CASTLDWMGEQFF. The CDR3 DNA is TGTGCCAGCACCCTTGACTGGATGGGTGAGCAGTTCTTC.

The chain combines TRBV7-2 with TRBJ1-2; D remains ambiguous. The V gene lost 5 bases and the J gene lost 6 bases, with 22 bases spanning the gap. This CDR3 has 16 residues. Germline V CDR1 and CDR2: SGHTA, FQGNSA. The CDR3 DNA sequence: TGTGCCAGCAGCCGGGCCAACGAGGCGGGCCACAATGGCTACACCTTC. Residues: CASSRANEAGHNGYTF.

This clone has just one count. The V gene is TRBV28, the J gene TRBJ1-5; D is unclear. The V gene's germline CDR1 is MDHEN and CDR2 SYDVKM. V lost 8 bases to trimming and J lost 2 bases, with 13 bases between them. CDR3 size: 14 residues. In nucleotides, the CDR3 is TGTGCCAGCGGTTCGGAGAATGGCAATCAGCCCCAGCATTTT. Its translation is CASGSENGNQPQHF.

The rearrangement uses TRBV5-1 and TRBJ2-7; maybe TRBD1 (5 bases). The CDR3 spans 15 residues. The V gene's germline CDR1 is SGHRS and CDR2 YFSETQ. The V end lost 0 bases, the J end lost 3 bases, and 13 bases lay between the germline ends. The CDR3: CASSLGQSDHYEQYF. In nucleotides, the CDR3 is TGCGCCAGCAGCTTGGGACAGAGCGACCACTACGAGCAGTACTTC.

V usage is TRBV4-1 and J usage is TRBJ2-7; possibly TRBD2 for D (5 bases). This CDR3 is 15 amino acids long. V was trimmed by 1 base and J by 1 base, leaving 11 bases between them. Per germline, CDR1 MGHRA and CDR2 YSYEKL. The CDR3 DNA reads as TGCGCCAGCAGCCAAGTCGGGATCAGTTCCTACGAGCAGTACTTC. Translating it yields CASSQVGISSYEQYF.

DNA for the CDR3: TGTGCCAGCAGCTCACTCACAGGGGTTAACGGGGAGCAGTTCTTC. Translating gives CASSSLTGVNGEQFF. J is TRBJ2-1 and V is TRBV11-2, with TRBD1 identical over 7 bases. V trimming: 4 bases; J trimming: 10 bases; junction bases outside the gene matches: 13. Germline V gene data show CDR1 as SGHAT and CDR2 as FQNNGV. The CDR3 has 15 residues.

The rearrangement joins TRBV7-2 to TRBJ2-2; TRBD2 matches 10 bases. Germline CDR1 and CDR2: SGHTA and FQGNSA. The CDR3 has 18 residues. V lost 0 bases, J lost 7 bases, and 11 bases stayed unmatched. In DNA, the CDR3 is TGTGCCAGCAGCTTAGCCCCGTTTCTAGCGGGAGTTGGCGGGGAGCTGTTTTTT. Amino acid sequence: CASSLAPFLAGVGGELFF. Based on the CDR3 plus reference TRBV7-2 and TRBJ2-2, the full variable domain is GAGVSQSPSNKVTEKGKDVELRCDPISGHTALYWYRQSLGQGLEFLIYFQGNSAPDKSGLPSDRFSAERTGGSVSTLTIQRTQQEDSAVYLCASSLAPFLAGVGGELFFGEGSRLTVL.

This rearrangement joins TRBV10-3 to TRBJ2-1; TRBD2 aligns across 13 bases. Germline CDR1 reads ENHRY; CDR2 reads SYGVKD. V gave up 4 bases and J gave up 0 bases; unmatched junction bases: 15. The CDR3 extends over 21 amino acids. The CDR3 DNA sequence: TGTGCCATCAGTGTACTCGGGACTAGCGGGACTACACCCACCTCCTACAATGAGCAGTTCTTC. Translating gives CAISVLGTSGTTPTSYNEQFF.

The chain has TRBV4-1 and TRBJ1-1; D gene ambiguous. Trimming shortened V by 0 bases and J by 5 bases, and 4 bases separated the two germline ends. CDR1 and CDR2 (germline): MGHRA, YSYEKL. This CDR3 contains 12 residues. The CDR3 DNA is TGCGCCAGCAGCCAAGATTCGACTGAAGCTTTCTTT. This gives the protein CASSQDSTEAFF.

The genes are TRBV28 and TRBJ2-1, with TRBD2 matching 7 bases. The CDR3 runs 16 residues. The trim removed 9 bases at V and 5 bases at J, leaving 16 bases unmatched. Germline V CDR1 and CDR2: MDHEN, SYDVKM. CDR3 in amino acids: CASQSTVAGYHNEQFF. In DNA, the CDR3 is TGTGCCAGTCAGTCAACGGTAGCGGGTTACCACAATGAGCAGTTCTTC.

This chain connects TRBV18 to TRBJ2-7; 8 bases align to TRBD2. V was clipped by 4 bases and J by 3 bases; unmatched bases: 5. Germline V gene data show CDR1 as KGHSH and CDR2 as LQKENI. CDR3 length: 14 residues. Here the CDR3 reads CASSLQTSDYEQYF. CDR3 nucleotide sequence: TGTGCCAGCTCACTCCAGACTAGCGACTACGAGCAGTACTTC.

The rearrangement joins TRBV28 to TRBJ1-5, with D maybe TRBD1 (6 bases). The CDR3 is 16 amino acids. Between the trimmed V and J ends, which lost 8 bases and 0 bases, there was a span of 17 bases. The germline V gene has CDR1 MDHEN and CDR2 SYDVKM. Written as DNA, the CDR3 is TGTGCCAGCGGCACCTCTAGGGGGTATAGCAATCAGCCCCAGCATTTT. Translation gives CASGTSRGYSNQPQHF.